This TCR beta chain was recorded in a study of beta chain features in type 1 diabetes. Study results and caveats: In cDNA sequencing, cells with high TCR expression could be over-represented.

A word on this clone: The antigen is undetermined.

The CDR3 covers 19 residues. The isolated RNA, all of it, was reverse transcribed, so expressed TCRB transcripts were what got sequenced. Produced via immunoSEQ multiplex PCR; TCRdb's table is partial and in-frame only. The sample has just over 600,000 clones; 15% to 18% are singletons. The gene calls are TRBV21-1 and TRBJ2-7; TRBD2 is taken as the D call from the table, unchecked against the DNA. TRBV21-1 corresponds to a pseudogene. The specimen was naive CD4+ T cells from blood. The TCR was taken from a man younger than 35 in good health. In DNA form, the CDR3 reads TGTGCCAGCAGCAAAAAGCCGACTAGCGGGAGAGGGGACTCCTACGAGCAGTACTTC. Its translation is CASSKKPTSGRGDSYEQYF.